What follows are 30 T cell receptor beta chains derived from one specimen sequenced in a study of memory CD4+ T cells and cytomegalovirus serostatus. Repertoires were generated with immunoSEQ multiplex PCR, while TCRdb's copy carries only in-frame clones and drops some. The table includes 45,000 to 50,000 clones, under 80% detected once. Single viable CD3+CD4+CD8-CD45RO+ cells were sorted as the memory CD4+ T cells. Sequencing was performed on memory CD4+ T cells from blood. The receptors were gathered from an adult in good health and CMV-seronegative.

This clone was seen more than once but under ten times. This chain uses TRBV10-3 with TRBJ2-1; 8 positions agree with TRBD2. Germline V lookup: CDR1 ENHRY, CDR2 SYGVKD. Trimming cost V 7 bases and J 0 bases; bases outside gene matches: 5. The CDR3 loop spans 15 amino acids. The CDR3 DNA sequence: TGTGCCATCATGGCAAGCGGGGGCTCCTACAATGAGCAGTTCTTC. Translating it yields CAIMASGGSYNEQFF.

In this sample, this clone turned up once. CDR3 DNA sequence: TGTGCCAGCAGCGCGAACGGCCGGGAGCTGTTTTTT. Its protein product is CASSANGRELFF. The V call is TRBV9, the J call TRBJ2-2; D is unclear. CDR1 SGDLS and CDR2 YYNGEE come from the germline V gene. The length of the CDR3 is 12 residues. V was shortened by 3 bases and J by 9 bases, with 9 bases between the two germline ends.

The V gene is TRBV5-6, the J gene TRBJ2-7, with D hard to call. The CDR3 loop spans 12 amino acids. Germline assignment: CDR1 SGHDT and CDR2 YYEEEE. Trimming removed 1 base at V and 6 bases at J, with 8 bases between. The CDR3 nucleotides are TGTGCCAGCAGCTTGATCCGATCCGAGCAGTACTTC. This encodes CASSLIRSEQYF.

The chain is built from TRBV2 and TRBJ1-1; no reliable D call. V was trimmed by 5 bases and J by 0 bases, leaving 7 bases between them. Germline CDR1 and CDR2: SNHLY and FYNNEI. The CDR3 spans 13 residues. CDR3 in amino acids: CASSPALNTEAFF. The CDR3 DNA reads TGTGCCAGCAGTCCTGCCCTGAACACTGAAGCTTTCTTT.

A word on this clone: A junction boundary mismatches the germline segment, possibly from a read error. V is TRBV7-9 and J is TRBJ2-2; maybe TRBD2 (5 bases). Germline values: CDR1 SEHNR, CDR2 FQNEAQ (reference sequence). The CDR3 is 14 amino acids. The CDR3 loop reads CASSTKTSAGDLFF. DNA for the CDR3: TGTGCCAGCAGCACCAAGACCAGCGCCGGGGATCTGTTTTTT.

This rearrangement joins TRBV7-6 to TRBJ2-7; D might be TRBD1 or TRBD2, each matching 5 bases. The germline CDR1 and CDR2 sequences are SGHVS and FNYEAQ. V was clipped by 5 bases and J by 3 bases, with 8 bases between them. The CDR3 totals 12 residues. The CDR3 nucleotides read TGTGCCAGCAGCCCTGGGGGCTACGAGCAGTACTTC. As protein: CASSPGGYEQYF.

The chain links TRBV7-9 to TRBJ1-1; tentatively, D is TRBD1 (5 bases). The CDR3 is 16 amino acids. Germline values: CDR1 SEHNR, CDR2 FQNEAQ (reference sequence). V was clipped by 3 bases and J by 4 bases, with 18 bases between them. The CDR3 DNA reads as TGTGCCAGCAGCTTTGGTGGTACGGTCCAGGGCACTGAAGCTTTCTTT. Translating it yields CASSFGGTVQGTEAFF.

This chain joins TRBV6-1 and TRBJ1-4, with D perhaps matching TRBD1 (6 bases). The CDR3 covers 14 residues. The germline V and J ends were trimmed by 6 bases and 5 bases, with 13 bases remaining between them. In germline, CDR1 is MNHNS, CDR2 SASEGT. CDR3 protein: CASRGGTINEKLFF. The CDR3, as DNA: TGTGCCAGCAGGGGCGGGACAATCAATGAAAAACTGTTTTTT.

The chain is built from TRBV19 and TRBJ1-2; D might be TRBD1 (6 bases). The length of the CDR3 is 15 residues. Germline loops: CDR1 LNHDA, CDR2 SQIVND (reference sequence). V gave up 3 bases and J gave up 4 bases, with 15 bases separating them. CDR3 amino acids: CASSIIGGRGYGYTF. The CDR3, as DNA: TGTGCCAGTAGTATTATTGGGGGCAGGGGCTATGGCTACACCTTC.

The V gene is TRBV7-3, the J gene TRBJ2-3; maybe TRBD2 (6 bases). This CDR3 has 15 residues. V lost 5 bases to trimming and J lost 2 bases, with 14 bases between them. CDR1 and CDR2 (germline): SGHTA, FQGTGA. CDR3 sequence (DNA): TGTGCCAGCAGCCCCCGGGGGTCGCACACAGATACGCAGTATTTT. It encodes CASSPRGSHTDTQYF.

V is TRBV5-3 and J is TRBJ1-6; 11 bases agree with TRBD1. TRBV5-3 is placed among ORFs of uncertain function. V shed 2 bases, J shed 9 bases, and the junction held 10 bases outside the gene matches. The CDR3 has 17 residues. CDR3 sequence: CARSFVRTGGRISPLHF. CDR3 nucleotides: TGTGCCAGAAGCTTTGTGCGGACAGGGGGCCGGATTTCACCCCTCCACTTT.

This chain's CDR3 is CASSSGGATDTQYF. CDR3 DNA sequence: TGTGCCAGTTCTAGCGGGGGGGCCACAGATACGCAGTATTTT. The chain combines TRBV19 with TRBJ2-3; 12 positions agree with TRBD2. This CDR3 contains 14 residues. The junction had 2 bases not matched to a gene; V was cut back by 8 bases and J by 2 bases. CDR1 LNHDA and CDR2 SQIVND come from the germline V gene (reference sequence).

This clone was observed a handful of times. The chain uses TRBV11-1 and TRBJ1-1; 12 bases map to TRBD1. The germline CDR1 and CDR2 sequences are SGHAT and FQDESV (reference sequence). With V trimmed by 5 bases and J by 4 bases, 8 bases remained unmatched. The CDR3 has 16 amino acids. CDR3 nucleotides: TGTGCCAGCAGCCCGGGACAGGGGGCCCAGAGCACTGAAGCTTTCTTT. It is translated as CASSPGQGAQSTEAFF.

The rearrangement uses TRBV2 and TRBJ1-6, with 9 bases aligning to TRBD1. CDR1 SNHLY and CDR2 FYNNEI come from the germline V gene. The ends lost 5 bases at V and 7 bases at J; junction bases unmatched: 3. The CDR3 totals 14 residues. This chain's CDR3 is CASSPGTGNSPLHF. CDR3 sequence (DNA): TGTGCCAGCAGTCCCGGGACAGGGAATTCACCCCTCCACTTT.

Notes on this clone: This CDR3 is also generated by other DNA sequences in the sample. The chain links TRBV4-3 to TRBJ1-2; D unresolved. V was cut by 0 bases and J by 1 base, with 3 bases left in between. This CDR3 has 13 residues. Germline CDR1 and CDR2: LGHNA and YSLEER. The CDR3 DNA follows: TGCGCCAGCAGCCAAGATCTTAACTATGGCTACACCTTC. This translates into CASSQDLNYGYTF.

The chain uses TRBV11-2 and TRBJ1-2; D may be TRBD1 (5 bases). Germline V gives CDR1 SGHAT, CDR2 FQNNGV. The V and J ends lost 5 bases and 3 bases respectively, with 13 bases between them. CDR3 length: 14 residues. The CDR3 DNA reads as TGTGCCAGCAGCGAGGGGTTCTTGGACTATGGCTACACCTTC. It encodes CASSEGFLDYGYTF.

The CDR3 region is CASSQAPLDRATYNEQFF. The CDR3 coding sequence is TGCGCCAGCAGCCAAGCCCCCCTTGACAGGGCGACCTACAATGAGCAGTTCTTC. The rearrangement links TRBV4-1 to TRBJ2-1, with 7 bases lining up with TRBD1. Germline CDR1 and CDR2: MGHRA and YSYEKL. This CDR3 has 18 amino acids. Trimming removed 1 base from V and 2 bases from J; junction bases left unmatched: 11.

This clone turned up a few times. V is TRBV2 and J is TRBJ2-4; 11 positions match TRBD2. CDR1 is SNHLY, CDR2 FYNNEI, per germline. The V segment lost 3 bases and the J segment 11 bases; nucleotides outside the gene matches: 6. This CDR3 is built from 14 residues. This chain's CDR3 is CASSELAGGPFQYF. CDR3 nucleotides: TGTGCCAGCAGTGAGCTAGCGGGGGGCCCTTTTCAGTACTTC.

The chain uses TRBV5-4 and TRBJ2-3; a weak D match, TRBD2 (7 bases). CDR3 size: 13 residues. The V gene's germline CDR1 is SGHNT and CDR2 YYREEE (reference sequence). Trimming removed 7 bases at V and 1 base at J, with 10 bases between. The CDR3 sequence: CASGGAGTDTQYF. The CDR3 nucleotides are TGTGCCAGCGGGGGGGCGGGCACAGATACGCAGTATTTT.

For this clone: The same CDR3 is also encoded by other DNA sequences in this sample. The chain has TRBV7-2 and TRBJ1-5; 7 positions match TRBD1. This CDR3 is 13 amino acids long. Germline CDR1 is SGHTA and CDR2 is FQGNSA. V shed 4 bases, J shed 4 bases, and the junction held 1 base outside the gene matches. For the CDR3, the DNA is TGTGCCAGCAGCTACAGGGGAAATCAGCCCCAGCATTTT. Encoded protein: CASSYRGNQPQHF.

Only a few counts were recorded for this clone. The rearrangement uses TRBV19 and TRBJ2-2, with D possibly matching TRBD1 (5 bases). Germline values: CDR1 LNHDA, CDR2 SQIVND (reference sequence). V dropped 6 bases and J dropped 4 bases, with 9 bases sitting between them. The CDR3 consists of 13 residues. CDR3 coding DNA: TGTGCCAGTAGCGCTCAGGGCACCGGGGAGCTGTTTTTT. As protein: CASSAQGTGELFF.

This chain uses TRBV5-1 with TRBJ1-2, with a tentative D call TRBD1 (6 bases). The V and J ends lost 4 bases and 8 bases respectively, with 18 bases between them. CDR1 is SGHRS and CDR2 is YFSETQ in the germline V gene. This CDR3 is 14 amino acids long. The CDR3 nucleotides read TGCGCCAGCAGCCCCGGGGACATCGGGGGAGGCTACACCTTC. This sequence encodes CASSPGDIGGGYTF.

The chain uses TRBV7-2 and TRBJ1-5; possible D gene TRBD1, 6 bases. Germline V lookup: CDR1 SGHTA, CDR2 FQGNSA. The CDR3 consists of 15 residues. V shed 5 bases and J shed 9 bases, with 20 bases lying between them. CDR3 region: CASSPAAPGAGPQHF. CDR3 sequence (DNA): TGTGCCAGCAGCCCCGCAGCACCGGGGGCCGGGCCCCAGCATTTT.

In its sample, this clone was seen a few times. J is TRBJ2-7 and V is TRBV6-4; 9 positions match TRBD1. Trimming at V came to 9 bases and at J to 2 bases, leaving 8 bases not matched to a gene. Germline V gene sequence: CDR1 MRHNA, CDR2 SNTAGT. The CDR3 loop spans 14 amino acids. The chain's CDR3 is CASVTGGRAYEQYF. CDR3 coding DNA: TGTGCCAGTGTGACAGGGGGGAGGGCCTACGAGCAGTACTTC.

V and J are TRBV10-3 and TRBJ2-1; 8 bases map to TRBD1. The length of the CDR3 is 13 residues. CDR1 and CDR2 (germline): ENHRY, SYGVKD. After removal of 11 bases from V and 5 bases from J, the junction contained 8 bases not matched to a gene. The CDR3 loop reads CAVRDRSHNEQFF. CDR3 DNA: TGTGCCGTCCGGGACAGGAGCCACAATGAGCAGTTCTTC.

This clone was counted between two and nine times. The chain's CDR3 is CASSLFTGTVNTEAFF. The CDR3 DNA reads TGTGCCAGTAGTTTATTCACCGGGACAGTCAACACTGAAGCTTTCTTT. The chain joins TRBV19 to TRBJ1-1; TRBD1 aligns across 7 bases. This CDR3 region has 16 residues. Germline CDR1 and CDR2: LNHDA and SQIVND (reference sequence). Trimming took 5 bases from V and 2 from J; bases not matched to a gene: 11.

This chain joins TRBV5-6 and TRBJ2-5; no definite D call. The better agreement between TRBJ2-7 and the DNA end casts doubt on the J call. CDR1 SGHDT and CDR2 YYEEEE come from the germline V gene. The CDR3 totals 17 residues. CDR3 protein: CASSLVGSSEHSYEQYF. In DNA form, the CDR3 reads TGTGCCAGCAGCTTGGTCGGGTCATCCGAACACTCCTACGAGCAGTACTTC.

J is TRBJ2-3 and V is TRBV29-1, with D possibly TRBD2 on 7 matching bases. This CDR3 is 13 amino acids long. CDR1 and CDR2 (germline): SQVTM, ANQGSEA. CDR3 region: CSGRGGGPDTQYF. The CDR3 coding sequence is TGCAGTGGGCGGGGCGGGGGCCCAGATACGCAGTATTTT.

The chain links TRBV18 to TRBJ1-6; TRBD1 is a possible D gene (6 bases). V was pared by 5 bases and J by 7 bases, with 12 bases between. This CDR3 has 14 amino acids. Germline CDR1 reads KGHSH; CDR2 reads LQKENI. The CDR3 sequence: CASSALDRNSPLHF. CDR3 bases: TGTGCCAGCTCAGCCCTCGACAGGAATTCACCCCTCCACTTT. The whole variable domain, remainder taken from reference TRBV18 and TRBJ1-6, is NAGVMQNPRHLVRRRGQEARLRCSPMKGHSHVYWYRQLPEEGLKFMVYLQKENIIDESGMPKERFSAEFPKEGPSILRIQQVVRGDSAAYFCASSALDRNSPLHFGNGTRLTVT.

The chain combines TRBV7-2 with TRBJ1-2, with TRBD1 matching 8 bases. Per the germline V gene, CDR1 is SGHTA and CDR2 is FQGNSA. The V gene end was trimmed by 5 bases and the J gene end by 2 bases; junction bases not matched to a gene: 4. The CDR3 is 14 residues long. The CDR3 here is CASSPRTGNYGYTF. Written as DNA, the CDR3 is TGTGCCAGCAGCCCTCGGACAGGGAACTATGGCTACACCTTC.